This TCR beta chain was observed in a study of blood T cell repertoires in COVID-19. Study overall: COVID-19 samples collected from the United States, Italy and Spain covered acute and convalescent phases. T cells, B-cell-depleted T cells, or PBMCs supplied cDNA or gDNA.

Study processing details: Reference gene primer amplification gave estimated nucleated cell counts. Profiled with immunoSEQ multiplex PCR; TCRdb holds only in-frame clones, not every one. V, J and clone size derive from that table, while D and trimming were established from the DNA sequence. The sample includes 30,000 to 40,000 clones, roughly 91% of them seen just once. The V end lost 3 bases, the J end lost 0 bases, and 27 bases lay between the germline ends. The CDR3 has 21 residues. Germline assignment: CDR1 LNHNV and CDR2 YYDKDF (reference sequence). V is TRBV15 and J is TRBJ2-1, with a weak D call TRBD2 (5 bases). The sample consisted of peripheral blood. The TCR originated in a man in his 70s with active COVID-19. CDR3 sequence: CATSSLAYGPGERSSYNEQFF. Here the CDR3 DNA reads TGTGCCACCAGCAGCCTAGCCTACGGGCCGGGCGAACGGAGCTCCTACAATGAGCAGTTCTTC.